Within the sample, the clone carrying this T cell receptor beta chain is medium-sized. Its antigen is not identified. CDR3 size: 13 residues. The junction had 5 bases not matched to a gene; V was cut back by 7 bases and J by 5 bases. TRBV12-4/TRBJ1-2 clonotypes were amplified with adaptor-ligated barcode primers. MiXCR, run by TCRdb on the multiplex PCR reads, gives a single entry per CDR3 protein. The repertoire holds 2,500 or so distinct CDR3 sequences, with 2.4% as singletons. Whole-study results and caveats: Tumor memory CD4+ T cell TCR gene usage clustered with blood and lymph node memory CD4+ cells and lymph node naive CD4+ cells. Tumor Treg TCRs overlapped most with tumor naive CD4+ cells. Naive CD4+ cells shared approximately 14% of tumor Treg sequences.

Cells sorted as Tregs were CD4+, CD25+ and CD127-/low. This TCR derives from a female donor with breast cancer. This rearrangement joins TRBV12-3 or TRBV12-4 to TRBJ1-2; TRBD1 matches 9 bases. The specimen sequenced was tumor-infiltrating Tregs sorted from the breast tumor. The CDR3 loop is CASTPGQGYGYTF. CDR3 nucleotide sequence: TGTGCCAGCACTCCGGGACAGGGATATGGCTACACCTTC.